These 13 T cell receptor beta chains originate from one sample sequenced in a study of identical twins' blood T cells. Via MiXCR, TCRdb re-called the 5' RACE reads, giving one row per CDR3 protein. Of a few hundred thousand distinct CDR3 sequences listed, about 28% are singletons. The specimen sequenced was PBMCs. The origin of the receptors is a woman aged 18-55 years in good health.

This clonotype was seen more than once but under ten times. The chain couples TRBV20-1 to TRBJ1-5, with unresolved D. The CDR3 is made up of 15 amino acids. Germline CDR1 reads DFQATT; CDR2 reads SNEGSKA (reference sequence). The V end was cut by 3 bases, the J end by 0 bases, with 12 bases between. CDR3 amino acids: CSASPRTVSNQPQHF. In DNA form, the CDR3 reads TGCAGTGCTAGCCCCAGGACGGTTAGCAATCAGCCCCAGCATTTT.

J is TRBJ2-1 and V is TRBV11-2; weak D call: TRBD2 (5 bases). The V end was cut by 1 base, the J end by 1 base, with 11 bases between. The CDR3 is 16 amino acids. In germline, CDR1 is SGHAT, CDR2 FQNNGV. The CDR3 region has the DNA TGTGCCAGCAGCTTAGCCAGACTATTTTCCTACAATGAGCAGTTCTTC. Protein sequence: CASSLARLFSYNEQFF.

The chain employs TRBV3-1 and TRBJ2-3; possibly TRBD2 for D (7 bases). The CDR3 runs to 16 residues. Per germline, CDR1 LGHDT and CDR2 YNNKEL (reference sequence). V lost 4 bases and J lost 4, with 18 bases in between. CDR3 sequence: CASSPSRGAGPDTQYF. The CDR3 bases are TGTGCCAGCAGCCCATCTCGGGGGGCCGGTCCAGATACGCAGTATTTT.

This clonotype turned up a few times. The V gene is TRBV6-5, the J gene TRBJ1-5; tentative D call: TRBD1 (5 bases). The germline V gene has CDR1 MNHEY and CDR2 SVGAGI. This CDR3 is 13 amino acids long. V was shortened by 0 bases and J by 7 bases, with 7 bases between the two germline ends. In DNA form, the CDR3 reads TGTGCCAGCAGTTACTCGGGGGTACAGCCCCAGCATTTT. Translation gives CASSYSGVQPQHF.

This clonotype appeared a few times. The V call is TRBV29-1, the J call TRBJ1-3; a weak D match, TRBD1 (5 bases). This CDR3 is built from 19 residues. Germline assignment: CDR1 SQVTM and CDR2 ANQGSEA. Trimming shortened V by 0 bases and J by 2 bases, and 23 bases separated the two germline ends. CDR3 bases: TGCAGCGTTGAAGATTGGGACCGCCGGGCTGTTAGGCCTGGAAACACCATATATTTT. The encoded protein is CSVEDWDRRAVRPGNTIYF. Full variable domain (rest looked up from reference TRBV29-1 and TRBJ1-3): SAVISQKPSRDICQRGTSLTIQCQVDSQVTMMFWYRQQPGQSLTLIATANQGSEATYESGFVIDKFPISRPNLTFSTLTVSNMSPEDSSIYLCSVEDWDRRAVRPGNTIYFGEGSWLTVV.

J is TRBJ1-1 and V is TRBV29-1; D gene uncertain. CDR3 length: 13 residues. V lost 7 bases and J 0 bases, leaving 12 bases between the germline ends. Germline V gene sequence: CDR1 SQVTM, CDR2 ANQGSEA. CDR3 nucleotide sequence: TGCAGCGCTACGACCGTTATGAACACTGAAGCTTTCTTT. It specifies CSATTVMNTEAFF.

This clonotype was counted once. The chain employs TRBV20-1 and TRBJ2-2; possibly TRBD1 or TRBD2 for D (5 bases each). Per the germline V gene, CDR1 is DFQATT and CDR2 is SNEGSKA (reference sequence). CDR3 length: 13 residues. Trimming took off 6 bases at V and 2 bases at J, with 10 bases between the two ends. Here the CDR3 DNA reads TGCAGTGCCGGGACCCCAAACACCGGGGAGCTGTTTTTT. Translating gives CSAGTPNTGELFF.

The V gene is TRBV20-1, the J gene TRBJ1-5; D is possibly TRBD1 (6 bases). The CDR3 length is 13 residues. Looked up from germline, CDR1 is DFQATT and CDR2 is SNEGSKA (reference sequence). The ends were cut back, 6 bases at V and 3 bases at J, with 12 bases in the middle. The CDR3 is CSANRDTNQPQHF. The CDR3, as DNA: TGCAGTGCCAACCGGGACACCAATCAGCCCCAGCATTTT.

J is TRBJ2-5 and V is TRBV6-5; D gene ambiguous. V lost 0 bases, J lost 0 bases, and 8 bases lay in between. CDR3 length equals 15 residues. CDR1 is MNHEY, CDR2 SVGAGI, per germline. The CDR3 spells CASSYSMLYQETQYF. CDR3 DNA sequence: TGTGCCAGCAGTTACTCGATGTTGTACCAAGAGACCCAGTACTTC.

This clonotype was counted only a few times. CDR3 nucleotide sequence: TGTGCCAGCAGCCGACCGGACAGGGCGCAGTTCTTC. Encoded protein: CASSRPDRAQFF. The chain has TRBV5-6 and TRBJ2-1; 8 nucleotides match TRBD1. The length of the CDR3 is 12 residues. Looked up from germline, CDR1 is SGHDT and CDR2 is YYEEEE. V was pared by 4 bases and J by 12 bases, with 6 bases of the junction left unmatched.

V gene TRBV11-2 combines with J gene TRBJ1-4; D not certain. Germline V gene sequence: CDR1 SGHAT, CDR2 FQNNGV. The CDR3 has 15 residues. V was trimmed by 6 bases and J by 5 bases, leaving 16 bases between them. The CDR3 DNA follows: TGTGCCAGCAGTCATCGGCGGCGTGGGAATGAAAAACTGTTTTTT. Residues: CASSHRRRGNEKLFF.

V gene TRBV6-6 combines with J gene TRBJ1-3, with D maybe TRBD1 (6 bases). V was trimmed by 7 bases and J by 0 bases, leaving 13 bases between them. CDR1 is MNHNY, CDR2 SVGAGI, per germline (reference sequence). CDR3 size: 15 residues. The CDR3 loop is CASTQGLISGNTIYF. CDR3 nucleotides: TGTGCCAGCACCCAGGGGCTGATCTCTGGAAACACCATATATTTT.

This clonotype has more than one count but fewer than ten. The chain carries TRBV19 and TRBJ2-7, with D possibly matching TRBD1 (6 bases). V lost 5 bases and J lost 0, with 11 bases in between. Germline loops: CDR1 LNHDA, CDR2 SQIVND (reference sequence). The CDR3 contains 14 residues. The CDR3 DNA reads as TGTGCCAGTAGTCCAGACAGGCGCTCCTACGAGCAGTACTTC. Protein: CASSPDRRSYEQYF.